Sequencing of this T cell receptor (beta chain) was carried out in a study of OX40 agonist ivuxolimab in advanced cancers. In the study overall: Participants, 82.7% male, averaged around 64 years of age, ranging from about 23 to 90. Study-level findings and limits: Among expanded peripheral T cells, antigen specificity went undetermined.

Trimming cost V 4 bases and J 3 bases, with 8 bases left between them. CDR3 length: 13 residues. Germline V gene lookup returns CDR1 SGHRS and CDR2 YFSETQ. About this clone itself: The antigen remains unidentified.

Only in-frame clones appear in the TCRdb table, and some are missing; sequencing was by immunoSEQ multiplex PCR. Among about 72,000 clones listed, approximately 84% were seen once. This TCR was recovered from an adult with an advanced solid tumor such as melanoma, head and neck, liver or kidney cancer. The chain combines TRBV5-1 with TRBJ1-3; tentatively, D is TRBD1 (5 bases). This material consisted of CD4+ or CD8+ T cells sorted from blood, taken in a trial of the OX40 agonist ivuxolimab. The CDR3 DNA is TGCGCCAGCAGCGGGGACGTTGGAAACACCATATATTTT. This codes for CASSGDVGNTIYF.